These 5 T cell receptor beta chains were sequenced from one sample in a study of blood T cell repertoires in COVID-19. TCRdb's table, derived via immunoSEQ multiplex PCR, lists solely in-frame clones and lacks some. The table shows 200,000 or so clones, with roughly 79% occurring only once. The sequenced material came from peripheral blood. Receptors were obtained from a man aged 55 to 70 with active or convalescent COVID-19.

The chain carries TRBV7-9 and TRBJ2-7, with 8 bases that match TRBD2. The CDR3 is made up of 17 amino acids. V was clipped by 4 bases and J by 0 bases; unmatched bases: 11. From germline, CDR1 is SEHNR and CDR2 FQNEAQ (reference sequence). The CDR3 DNA reads as TGTGCCAGCAGCTCCCGTAGAGCGGGAGCCCTCTCCTACGAGCAGTACTTC. Amino acid sequence: CASSSRRAGALSYEQYF.

V gene TRBV28 combines with J gene TRBJ2-7; perhaps TRBD2 as D (6 bases). The V end was cut by 7 bases, the J end by 5 bases, with 27 bases between. The germline V gene encodes CDR1 MDHEN and CDR2 SYDVKM. The CDR3 length is 17 residues. CDR3 DNA sequence: TGTGCCAGCACCTCATCTCCCTCCTTGGCGGGAACCGACGAGCAGTACTTC. Residues: CASTSSPSLAGTDEQYF.

This clone occurred once. The genes are TRBV3-1 (or the pseudogene TRBV3-2) and TRBJ2-5; 7 nucleotides line up with TRBD2. CDR1 is LGHDT and CDR2 is YNNKEL in the germline V gene (reference sequence). With V trimmed by 7 bases and J by 2 bases, 10 bases remained unmatched. CDR3 length: 15 amino acids. CDR3 sequence reads: CASTTLAGEQETQYF. The DNA for the CDR3 is TGTGCCAGCACGACTTTGGCGGGAGAACAAGAGACCCAGTACTTC.

CDR3 amino acids: CASGTGGMEGYTF. The CDR3 DNA reads as TGTGCCAGCGGCACAGGGGGAATGGAGGGCTACACCTTC. The chain links TRBV7-9 to TRBJ1-2; 8 positions agree with TRBD1. The CDR3 length is 13 residues. The V gene's germline CDR1 is SEHNR and CDR2 FQNEAQ (reference sequence). The trim removed 8 bases at V and 8 bases at J, leaving 10 bases unmatched.

The rearrangement joins TRBV2 to TRBJ2-7; 10 bases align to TRBD2. CDR3 length: 13 amino acids. With V trimmed by 6 bases and J by 2 bases, 1 base remained unmatched. Germline CDR1 and CDR2: SNHLY and FYNNEI. The CDR3 nucleotides read TGTGCCAGCAGACTAGCGGGAACCTACGAGCAGTACTTC. Translation gives CASRLAGTYEQYF. Filled out from reference TRBV2 and TRBJ2-7, the complete variable domain reads EPEVTQTPSHQVTQMGQEVILRCVPISNHLYFYWYRQILGQKVEFLVSFYNNEISEKSEIFDDQFSVERPDGSNFTLKIRSTKLEDSAMYFCASRLAGTYEQYFGPGTRLTVT.